The 16 T cell receptor beta chains in this list originate from one sample, sequenced in a study of T cell responses to AZD1222 COVID-19 vaccine. Here immunoSEQ multiplex PCR was the method, and the copy in TCRdb shows in-frame clones only, minus some. The sample shows under 150,000 clones, roughly 90% of them seen only once. The sample in question was peripheral blood, obtained on day 0 of AZD1222 vaccination. Receptor source: an adult in good health.

In this sample, this clone turned up once. This chain connects TRBV5-6 to TRBJ2-7; tentatively, D is TRBD2 (5 bases). The V end was cut by 3 bases, the J end by 7 bases, with 11 bases between. The CDR3 is 12 amino acids. Germline assignment: CDR1 SGHDT and CDR2 YYEEEE. The CDR3 region has the DNA TGTGCCAGCAGCTCTTCGACGGGAGAGCAGTACTTC. Protein product: CASSSSTGEQYF.

As to this clone: The missing conserved phenylalanine or tryptophan at the end of this CDR3 makes a read error likely. Because the CDR3's place on the DNA is in doubt, the DNA is left out and the CDR3 is given as listed by TCRdb. This sequence joins TRBV28 and TRBJ2-7. Counting both end residues, the CDR3 totals 11 amino acids. Looked up from germline, CDR1 is MDHEN and CDR2 is SYDVKM. The CDR3 region is CASSSVGSLET.

This rearrangement joins TRBV7-9 to TRBJ2-5; D call uncertain. Looked up from germline, CDR1 is SEHNR and CDR2 is FQNEAQ (reference sequence). The CDR3 runs 11 residues. With 5 bases removed from V and 8 bases from J, the gap between germline ends came to 9 bases. The CDR3 reads CASSLDRTQYF. For the CDR3, the DNA is TGTGCCAGCAGCCTCGATCGAACCCAGTACTTC.

This clone was seen once. This sequence joins TRBV4-1 and TRBJ1-2; D gene uncertain. This CDR3 has 14 amino acids. Trimming stripped 3 bases from V and 6 bases from J, with 14 bases between. CDR1 and CDR2 from the germline V gene are MGHRA and YSYEKL. The DNA for the CDR3 is TGCGCCAGCAGCCAGTTATTACAGCCTGATGGCTACACCTTC. The encoded protein is CASSQLLQPDGYTF.

The chain carries TRBV10-3 and TRBJ1-1; D gene unclear. This CDR3 comprises 15 residues. Trimming stripped 2 bases from V and 5 bases from J, with 15 bases between. Germline-derived CDR1 and CDR2 are ENHRY and SYGVKD. The CDR3 DNA sequence: TGTGCCATCAGTGAGGAAGACACCCGAGGGACTGAAGCTTTCTTT. It is translated as CAISEEDTRGTEAFF.

The J gene is TRBJ1-4, the V gene TRBV2; perhaps TRBD1 as D (5 bases). The CDR3 is made up of 14 amino acids. The V gene lost 4 bases and the J gene lost 4 bases, with 10 bases spanning the gap. CDR1 and CDR2 from the germline V gene are SNHLY and FYNNEI. In DNA, the CDR3 is TGTGCCAGCAGTGCGCAGGGTGTTAATGAAAAACTGTTTTTT. Protein: CASSAQGVNEKLFF.

This clone was detected a few times. The V and J genes are TRBV28 and TRBJ1-1; the D is unclear. V was cut by 5 bases and J by 3 bases, with 16 bases left in between. CDR3 length: 15 amino acids. The V gene's germline CDR1 is MDHEN and CDR2 SYDVKM. The CDR3 loop is CASSVPTIKDTEAFF. The CDR3 DNA follows: TGTGCCAGCAGTGTCCCGACAATCAAGGACACTGAAGCTTTCTTT.

This chain connects TRBV24-1 to TRBJ2-3; 12 nucleotides line up with TRBD1. V shed 7 bases, J shed 0 bases, and the junction held 7 bases outside the gene matches. CDR3 length: 17 residues. CDR1 is KGHDR and CDR2 is SFDVKD in the germline V gene. The CDR3 region is CATRQGTGGPSTDTQYF. For the CDR3, the DNA is TGTGCCACCAGACAAGGGACAGGGGGCCCAAGCACAGATACGCAGTATTTT.

V gene TRBV27 combines with J gene TRBJ2-1; 7 bases are shared with TRBD1. The V gene's germline CDR1 is MNHEY and CDR2 SMNVEV (reference sequence). V was pared by 6 bases and J by 2 bases, with 10 bases of the junction left unmatched. The CDR3 extends over 16 amino acids. The CDR3 loop is CASSIDRAFTYNEQFF. The CDR3 bases are TGTGCCAGCAGCATAGACAGGGCCTTTACCTACAATGAGCAGTTCTTC.

As regards this clone: The same CDR3 can be traced to other DNA sequences in this sample. The chain carries TRBV27 and TRBJ2-1; D uncertain. V shed 3 bases and J shed 2 bases, with 5 bases lying between them. Germline V lookup: CDR1 MNHEY, CDR2 SMNVEV (reference sequence). This CDR3 has 13 residues. The CDR3 bases are TGTGCCAGCAGTTTGAGGCCCTACAATGAGCAGTTCTTC. Its protein is CASSLRPYNEQFF.

The chain uses TRBV3-1 (or the pseudogene TRBV3-2) and TRBJ2-7; 9 nucleotides align to TRBD1. Trimming removed 1 base from V and 9 bases from J; junction bases left unmatched: 7. CDR3 length: 14 residues. CDR1 is LGHDT and CDR2 is YNNKEL in the germline V gene (reference sequence). The CDR3 nucleotides read TGTGCCAGCAGCCAAGGGGGGACAGGGCTGGGGCAGTACTTC. This gives the protein CASSQGGTGLGQYF.

V usage is TRBV10-2 and J usage is TRBJ2-7; TRBD2 matches at 7 bases. V dropped 3 bases and J dropped 3; count of bases not matched to a gene: 8. The CDR3 contains 15 residues. Germline CDR1 reads WSHSY; CDR2 reads SAAADI. CDR3 loop: CASSDRTRKGYEQYF. DNA for the CDR3: TGCGCCAGCAGTGACCGGACTAGAAAAGGCTACGAGCAGTACTTC.

This clone was detected once. The chain links TRBV28 to TRBJ2-5; TRBD2 is a possible D gene (6 bases). Deletions cut 5 bases from V and 3 bases from J, with 16 bases between. Germline CDR1 MDHEN, CDR2 SYDVKM. CDR3 length: 15 residues. The CDR3 sequence: CASSQVGTGKETQYF. The DNA of the CDR3 is TGTGCCAGCAGTCAGGTCGGGACTGGAAAAGAGACCCAGTACTTC.

This chain links TRBV13 with TRBJ2-7, with TRBD1 matching 7 bases. The CDR3 has 14 amino acids. Unmatched junction bases numbered 9, after V lost 8 bases and J lost 2 bases. The germline gives CDR1 PRHDT, CDR2 FYEKMQ (reference sequence). The CDR3 coding sequence is TGTGCCAGCGGTGGGGGCAGGGGGACCTACGAGCAGTACTTC. It is translated as CASGGGRGTYEQYF. The variable domain in full, with the rest retrieved from reference TRBV13 and TRBJ2-7, is AAGVIQSPRHLIKEKRETATLKCYPIPRHDTVYWYQQGPGQDPQFLISFYEKMQSDKGSIPDRFSAQQFSDYHSELNMSSLELGDSALYFCASGGGRGTYEQYFGPGTRLTVT.

The chain is built from TRBV28 and TRBJ1-4, with unresolved D. Germline assignment: CDR1 MDHEN and CDR2 SYDVKM. Trimming left V 3 bases short and J 10 bases short, with 9 bases between. CDR3 length: 12 amino acids. The CDR3 coding sequence is TGTGCCAGCAGTTTGGCGGGGTTAAAACTGTTTTTT. This encodes CASSLAGLKLFF.

Regarding this clone: Germline is not matched at one junction end, which may reflect a read error. This rearrangement joins TRBV4-1 to TRBJ2-7; either TRBD1 or TRBD2 may supply D (6 bases each). CDR1 MGHRA and CDR2 YSYEKL come from the germline V gene. CDR3 length equals 15 residues. The CDR3 protein is CASSEEWGAGYEQYF. In nucleotides, the CDR3 is TGCGCCAGCAGCGAAGAATGGGGGGCCGGCTACGAGCAGTACTTC.